This T cell receptor beta chain was recorded in a study of blood T cell repertoires in COVID-19. Sequenced by immunoSEQ multiplex PCR; TCRdb stores in-frame clones only, minus some. The sample yields roughly 100,000 clones, around 76% seen once. The table lists this clone with a count of one. Germline V gene sequence: CDR1 SGHRS, CDR2 YFSETQ. The CDR3 runs 14 residues. Trimming shortened V by 0 bases and J by 8 bases, and 14 bases separated the two germline ends. This TCR came from a woman aged 70-85 years with acute or convalescent COVID-19. The V call is TRBV5-1, the J call TRBJ1-2, with D unresolved. Sequencing input: peripheral blood. The CDR3 region is CASSLGSSGLGYTF. For the CDR3, the DNA is TGCGCCAGCAGCTTGGGGTCGTCGGGTCTGGGCTACACCTTC.